This T cell receptor (beta chain) was sequenced in a study of CD8+CD57+ T cells in acquired aplastic anemia. Whole-study findings and limits: Patients and controls turned out to have 25 to 35 CD8+ CDR3 sequences in common.

A few counts support this clonotype. The antigen remains unidentified. Patients included in sequencing had previously demonstrated CD8+CD57+ cell expansion by flow cytometry. Genomic DNA provided the template from which TCR beta VDJ and CDR3 profiles were obtained. TCRdb analysed the reads with MiXCR anew, one entry per CDR3 protein. The data show approximately 95,000 distinct CDR3 sequences, with around two thirds seen just once and about 60% held by the top ten. Sequencing was performed on sorted CD4+, CD8+, or CD8+CD57+ T cells (not recorded which) from PBMCs. This clonotype originated in a human donor with aplastic anemia.

CDR3 DNA: TGTGCCAGCAGTGACTCCGACACCGGGGAGCTGTTTTTT. This codes for CASSDSDTGELFF. This rearrangement joins TRBV6-4 to TRBJ2-2; D not resolved. The CDR3 is made up of 13 amino acids. V was cut by 0 bases and J by 3 bases, with 2 bases left in between. Germline CDR1 MRHNA, CDR2 SNTAGT.